The 4 T cell receptor beta chains below all came from one sample that was sequenced in a study of T cells in Graves' hyperthyroidism and ophthalmopathy. The TCR beta CDR3 regions underwent amplification using RNA transcripts as the source. HTBI primers were used for first-round RT-PCR of the TCR CDR3. TCRdb processed the multiplex PCR reads anew with MiXCR; each CDR3 protein has one entry. This sample carries almost 600,000 distinct CDR3 sequences, over 11% of them seen once, and the ten largest clones take 5.8%. Sequencing was performed on blood. The receptors were gathered from a woman in her thirties with Graves' hyperthyroidism that later progressed to Graves' ophthalmopathy.

This clonotype has just a few counts. This chain uses TRBV7-2 with TRBJ2-7; TRBD1 aligns across 11 bases. The germline V gene has CDR1 SGHTA and CDR2 FQGNSA. The CDR3 length is 15 residues. The ends lost 4 bases at V and 2 bases at J; junction bases unmatched: 4. CDR3 DNA sequence: TGTGCCAGCAGCTGGGGACAGGGGGGAGCCTACGAGCAGTACTTC. Translating it yields CASSWGQGGAYEQYF.

This clonotype has just a few counts. The chain recombines TRBV28 with TRBJ1-4; D is perhaps TRBD1 (6 bases). Trimming took off 7 bases at V and 0 bases at J, with 15 bases between the two ends. CDR3 length: 16 residues. Germline-derived CDR1 and CDR2 are MDHEN and SYDVKM. The CDR3, as DNA: TGTGCCAGCAACACCGACAGGTCCGCAACTAATGAAAAACTGTTTTTT. This codes for CASNTDRSATNEKLFF.

This clonotype appeared many times. V and J are TRBV2 and TRBJ2-2; D perhaps matches TRBD2 (6 bases). CDR3 length: 14 amino acids. Germline values: CDR1 SNHLY, CDR2 FYNNEI. V was shortened by 5 bases and J by 2 bases, with 9 bases between the two germline ends. CDR3 in DNA: TGTGCCAGCAGTCGACTAGTTAACACCGGGGAGCTGTTTTTT. Translation: CASSRLVNTGELFF.

This clonotype has ten or more counts. The chain links TRBV12-5 to TRBJ1-1, with D uncertain. Germline V gene sequence: CDR1 LGHNT, CDR2 FRNRAP. The CDR3 totals 14 residues. V dropped 0 bases and J dropped 5 bases, with 10 bases sitting between them. The CDR3 coding sequence is TGTGCTAGTGGTTTGGTAATCTGGGGAACTGAAGCTTTCTTT. Protein: CASGLVIWGTEAFF. Based on the CDR3 plus reference TRBV12-5 and TRBJ1-1, the full variable domain is DARVTQTPRHKVTEMGQEVTMRCQPILGHNTVFWYRQTMMQGLELLAYFRNRAPLDDSGMPKDRFSAEMPDATLATLKIQPSEPRDSAVYFCASGLVIWGTEAFFGQGTRLTVV.